These 19 T cell receptor beta chains were sequenced from one sample in a study of radiotherapy plus CTLA-4 blockade in lung cancer. Repertoires were generated with immunoSEQ multiplex PCR, while TCRdb's copy carries only in-frame clones and drops some. Counted here are around 45,000 clones, 60% to 80% occurring once; the ten biggest clones make up 11%. Material: peripheral blood, obtained from a patient treated with radiotherapy plus ipilimumab. These receptors originate from a human donor with non-small cell lung cancer who had stable disease on radiotherapy plus ipilimumab.

The chain carries TRBV11-1 and TRBJ1-1; D perhaps matches TRBD1 (5 bases). This CDR3 has 14 amino acids. Germline CDR1 reads SGHAT; CDR2 reads FQDESV (reference sequence). Trimming took off 6 bases at V and 1 base at J, with 12 bases between the two ends. CDR3 sequence: CASRSYTGNTEAFF. CDR3 bases: TGTGCCAGCAGATCGTACACAGGGAACACTGAAGCTTTCTTT.

The CDR3 DNA sequence: TGTGCCAGCAGCACCAGACAGGGGCGATCGGATGGCTACACCTTC. It yields the protein CASSTRQGRSDGYTF. This chain links TRBV7-3 with TRBJ1-2; 8 bases agree with TRBD1. Germline V gene lookup returns CDR1 SGHTA and CDR2 FQGTGA. V gave up 5 bases and J gave up 6 bases; unmatched junction bases: 11. CDR3 length: 15 amino acids.

This chain links TRBV11-3 with TRBJ2-2; the D gene could be TRBD1 or TRBD2 (6 bases each). The germline V gene has CDR1 SGHNT and CDR2 YENEEA. Trimming cost V 4 bases and J 1 base, with 13 bases left between them. CDR3 length equals 16 residues. In nucleotides, the CDR3 is TGTGCCAGCAGCTCAAACAGGGAGGAGAACACCGGGGAGCTGTTTTTT. It specifies CASSSNREENTGELFF.

The chain recombines TRBV18 with TRBJ1-6, with D possibly matching TRBD1 (6 bases). Germline V gene sequence: CDR1 KGHSH, CDR2 LQKENI. V dropped 1 base and J dropped 6 bases, with 10 bases sitting between them. The CDR3 has 15 amino acids. In nucleotides, the CDR3 is TGTGCCAGCTCACCACAGGGGGGGAGTAATTCACCCCTCCACTTT. It yields the protein CASSPQGGSNSPLHF.

The chain combines TRBV6-5 with TRBJ2-2; the D gene is possibly TRBD2 (6 bases). The CDR3 extends over 13 amino acids. Germline V gene sequence: CDR1 MNHEY, CDR2 SVGAGI. V was shortened by 7 bases and J by 5 bases, with 11 bases between the two germline ends. The DNA for the CDR3 is TGTGCCAGCATCGGGCTAGCGACCGGGGAGCTGTTTTTT. Translation: CASIGLATGELFF.

V gene TRBV6-1 combines with J gene TRBJ1-6; D unresolved. The V end lost 4 bases, the J end lost 8 bases, and 9 bases lay between the germline ends. Germline V gene data show CDR1 as MNHNS and CDR2 as SASEGT. The CDR3 consists of 13 residues. In nucleotides, the CDR3 is TGTGCCAGCAGTGGACGCTGGGATTCACCCCTCCACTTT. Amino acids: CASSGRWDSPLHF.

The CDR3 loop is CASSPEGPQYF. The CDR3 nucleotides read TGTGCCAGCTCACCAGAAGGGCCCCAGTACTTC. The J gene is TRBJ2-5, the V gene TRBV18; D is unresolved. The CDR3 has 11 residues. The germline gives CDR1 KGHSH, CDR2 LQKENI. V dropped 2 bases and J dropped 9 bases, with 7 bases sitting between them. Full variable domain (missing parts from reference TRBV18 and TRBJ2-5): NAGVMQNPRHLVRRRGQEARLRCSPMKGHSHVYWYRQLPEEGLKFMVYLQKENIIDESGMPKERFSAEFPKEGPSILRIQQVVRGDSAAYFCASSPEGPQYFGPGTRLLVL.

The chain couples TRBV14 to TRBJ1-2; no firm D call. The CDR3 contains 13 residues. V lost 4 bases and J lost 6, with 12 bases in between. Germline-derived CDR1 and CDR2 are SGHDN and FVKESK. The CDR3, as DNA: TGTGCCAGCAGCCGAAGGAGTGTTGATGGCTACACCTTC. This sequence encodes CASSRRSVDGYTF.

This clone turned up a few times. The chain uses TRBV19 and TRBJ1-4, with D tentatively TRBD1 (6 bases). Between the trimmed V and J ends, which lost 5 bases and 0 bases, there was a span of 13 bases. Germline V gene sequence: CDR1 LNHDA, CDR2 SQIVND (reference sequence). The CDR3 length is 16 residues. In DNA form, the CDR3 reads TGTGCCAGTAGTCCAAGACAGGTTGCAACTAATGAAAAACTGTTTTTT. It specifies CASSPRQVATNEKLFF.

This clone appeared a few times. The V and J genes are TRBV5-6 and TRBJ2-2; perhaps TRBD1 as D (6 bases). The CDR3 sequence is 15 residues long. Looked up from germline, CDR1 is SGHDT and CDR2 is YYEEEE. Trimming removed 0 bases at V and 4 bases at J, with 10 bases between. The CDR3 protein is CASSLVNRATGELFF. In DNA form, the CDR3 reads TGTGCCAGCAGCTTGGTGAACAGGGCCACCGGGGAGCTGTTTTTT.

This rearrangement joins TRBV5-1 to TRBJ1-3; D is unclear. Trimming removed 4 bases from V and 2 bases from J, with 7 bases in between. The CDR3 has 13 residues. In germline, CDR1 is SGHRS, CDR2 YFSETQ. DNA of the CDR3: TGCGCCAGCAGCCAAGTTCCTGGAAACACCATATATTTT. Its translation: CASSQVPGNTIYF.

This chain joins TRBV27 and TRBJ1-2; 9 nucleotides agree with TRBD1. From germline, CDR1 is MNHEY and CDR2 SMNVEV (reference sequence). The J segment lost 8 bases and the V segment lost 3 bases, leaving 10 bases of the junction unmatched. There are 15 residues in the CDR3. CDR3 nucleotides: TGTGCCAGCAGTTTGTTTGCCTGGACAGGGGACGGCTACACCTTC. It is translated as CASSLFAWTGDGYTF.

A single count supports this clone. This rearrangement joins TRBV6-1 to TRBJ2-1; the match to TRBD2 covers 12 bases. The CDR3 contains 15 residues. Germline CDR1 reads MNHNS; CDR2 reads SASEGT. V was clipped by 8 bases and J by 9 bases; unmatched bases: 11. In DNA form, the CDR3 reads TGTGCCAGCGCTTCGTCTAGCGGGGGGGCCCGTGAGCAGTTCTTC. Protein: CASASSSGGAREQFF.

The chain employs TRBV7-8 and TRBJ1-2; tentative D call: TRBD1 (5 bases). Germline V lookup: CDR1 SGHVS, CDR2 FQNEAQ. The V end lost 0 bases, the J end lost 8 bases, and 16 bases lay between the germline ends. The CDR3 is 15 amino acids. CDR3 region: CASSLAVVPGPGYTF. In nucleotides, the CDR3 is TGTGCCAGCAGCTTAGCCGTGGTGCCGGGACCCGGCTACACCTTC. The full variable domain, rest sourced from reference TRBV7-8 and TRBJ1-2, is GAGVSQSPRYKVAKRGQDVALRCDPISGHVSLFWYQQALGQGPEFLTYFQNEAQLDKSGLPSDRFFAERPEGSVSTLKIQRTQQEDSAVYLCASSLAVVPGPGYTFGSGTRLTVV.

The chain joins TRBV19 to TRBJ1-1; D might be TRBD1 (5 bases). The V end lost 7 bases, the J end lost 0 bases, and 12 bases lay between the germline ends. Germline assignment: CDR1 LNHDA and CDR2 SQIVND (reference sequence). This CDR3 is built from 14 residues. The DNA for the CDR3 is TGTGCCAGTACCGTCTTGGGGGTGAACACTGAAGCTTTCTTT. Its translation: CASTVLGVNTEAFF.

The rearrangement uses TRBV30 and TRBJ2-1; no definite D call. The CDR3 length is 12 residues. The germline gives CDR1 GTSNPN, CDR2 SVGIG (reference sequence). Trimming left V 0 bases short and J 4 bases short, with 4 bases between. This CDR3 is CAWSVPYNEQFF. CDR3 in DNA: TGTGCCTGGAGTGTACCTTACAATGAGCAGTTCTTC. The complete variable domain, with remaining parts taken from reference TRBV30 and TRBJ2-1, reads SQTIHQWPATLVQPVGSPLSLECTVEGTSNPNLYWYRQAAGRGLQLLFYSVGIGQISSEVPQNLSASRPQDRQFILSSKKLLLSDSGFYLCAWSVPYNEQFFGPGTRLTVL.

This chain uses TRBV6-5 with TRBJ2-7; D may be TRBD1 or TRBD2 (5 bases each). V was clipped by 10 bases and J by 4 bases, with 17 bases between them. The CDR3 consists of 13 residues. In germline, CDR1 is MNHEY, CDR2 SVGAGI. The CDR3 nucleotides read TGTGCCACCCGGGAACGGACAAGTTACGAGCAGTACGTC. Amino acid sequence: CATRERTSYEQYV.

The V and J genes are TRBV2 and TRBJ1-1; D remains unclear. Germline values: CDR1 SNHLY, CDR2 FYNNEI. The CDR3 spans 13 residues. The V and J ends lost 4 bases and 0 bases respectively, with 6 bases between them. The chain's CDR3 is CASSGGVNTEAFF. Written as DNA, the CDR3 is TGTGCCAGCAGTGGCGGGGTGAACACTGAAGCTTTCTTT.

The chain is built from TRBV19 and TRBJ2-5, with D perhaps matching TRBD1 (5 bases). CDR1 and CDR2 (germline): LNHDA, SQIVND (reference sequence). The CDR3 has 13 residues. Between the trimmed V and J ends, which lost 5 bases and 2 bases, there was a span of 9 bases. The CDR3 bases are TGTGCCAGTAGTCTCCAGGGACAAGAGACCCAGTACTTC. It codes for CASSLQGQETQYF.